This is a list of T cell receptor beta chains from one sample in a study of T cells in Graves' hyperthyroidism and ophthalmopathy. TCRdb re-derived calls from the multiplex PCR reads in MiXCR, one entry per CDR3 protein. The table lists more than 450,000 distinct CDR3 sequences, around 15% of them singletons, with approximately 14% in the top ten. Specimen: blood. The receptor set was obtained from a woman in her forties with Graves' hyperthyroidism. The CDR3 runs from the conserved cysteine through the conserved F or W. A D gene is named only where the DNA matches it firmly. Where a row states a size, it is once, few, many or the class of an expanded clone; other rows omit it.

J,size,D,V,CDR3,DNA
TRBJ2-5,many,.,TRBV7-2,CASSARTPLQETQYF,TGTGCCAGCAGCGCGAGGACTCCTCTCCAAGAGACCCAGTACTTC
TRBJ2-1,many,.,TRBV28,CASQTTGLGHNEQFF,TGTGCCAGCCAAACTACGGGGTTAGGCCACAATGAGCAGTTCTTC
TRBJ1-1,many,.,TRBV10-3,CASYSGNTEAFF,TGTGCCAGTTACAGCGGGAACACTGAAGCTTTCTTT
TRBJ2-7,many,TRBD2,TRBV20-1,CSATPTSGGYEQYF,TGCAGTGCCACACCTACTAGCGGAGGCTACGAGCAGTACTTC
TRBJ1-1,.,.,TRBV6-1,CASSPGHPTEAFF,TGTGCCAGCAGTCCTGGCCACCCCACTGAAGCTTTCTTT
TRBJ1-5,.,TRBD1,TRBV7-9,CASSLGTGGLNQPQHF,TGTGCCAGCAGCTTAGGGACAGGGGGCCTTAATCAGCCCCAGCATTTT
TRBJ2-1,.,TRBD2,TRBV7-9,CASSLGRAGGRANEQFF,TGTGCCAGCAGCTTAGGGAGGGCTGGCGGGAGGGCTAATGAGCAGTTCTTC
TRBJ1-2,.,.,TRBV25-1,CASSDPGLLGGYTF,TGTGCCAGCAGTGACCCGGGTCTTTTGGGGGGCTACACCTTC
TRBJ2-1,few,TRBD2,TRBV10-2,CASYSGGGGQFF,TGCGCCAGCTATAGCGGGGGGGGCGGGCAGTTCTTC
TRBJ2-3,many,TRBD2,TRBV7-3,CASSLRASGTTDTQYF,TGTGCCAGCAGCTTAAGGGCTAGCGGGACCACAGATACGCAGTATTTT
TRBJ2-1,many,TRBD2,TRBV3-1,CASSQGPASGSKQFF,TGTGCCAGCAGCCAAGGGCCGGCTAGCGGGAGTAAGCAGTTCTTC
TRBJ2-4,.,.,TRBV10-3,CAISEFTGAKNIQYF,TGTGCCATCAGTGAATTTACAGGGGCCAAAAACATTCAGTACTTC
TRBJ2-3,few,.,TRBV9,CASSVAGSQLRTDTQYF,TGTGCCAGCAGCGTAGCGGGCAGCCAACTCCGCACAGATACGCAGTATTTT
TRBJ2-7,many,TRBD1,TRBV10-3,CAISGGDRVHEQYF,TGTGCCATCAGTGGGGGGGACAGGGTCCACGAGCAGTACTTC
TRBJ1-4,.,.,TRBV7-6,CASSLVFSGDLNEKLFF,TGTGCCAGCAGCTTAGTATTTTCAGGGGACCTTAATGAAAAACTGTTTTTT
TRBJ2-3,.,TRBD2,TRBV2,CASSFGLDRTDTQYF,TGTGCCAGCAGTTTCGGACTAGACCGCACAGATACGCAGTATTTT
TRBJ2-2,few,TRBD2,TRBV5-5,CASSLFLWREALGPGELFF,TGTGCCAGCAGCTTGTTTCTCTGGCGGGAGGCCCTAGGTCCCGGGGAGCTGTTTTTT
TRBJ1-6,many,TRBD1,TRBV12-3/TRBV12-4,CASSTTGGSYNSPLHF,TGTGCCAGCAGTACTACAGGGGGCTCCTATAATTCACCCCTCCACTTT
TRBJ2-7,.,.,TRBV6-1,CASSDATATYEQYF,TGTGCCAGCAGTGACGCGACAGCCACCTACGAGCAGTACTTC
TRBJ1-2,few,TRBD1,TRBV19,CASSPHQGVYHPLRDGYTF,TGTGCCAGTAGTCCCCATCAGGGGGTATACCACCCCCTTAGAGATGGCTACACCTTC
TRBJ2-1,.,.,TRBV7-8,CASSLDRAINEQFF,TGTGCCAGCAGCTTAGACCGGGCCATCAATGAGCAGTTCTTC
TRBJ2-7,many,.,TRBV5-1,CASRERTTLDYEQYF,TGCGCCAGCAGAGAAAGGACAACCCTGGACTACGAGCAGTACTTC
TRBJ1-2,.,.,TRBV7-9,CASSLEAGTKGYTF,TGTGCCAGCAGCCTCGAGGCAGGGACTAAAGGCTACACCTTC
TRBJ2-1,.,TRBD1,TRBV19,CASSMTGTENEQFF,TGTGCCAGTAGCATGACCGGGACAGAAAATGAGCAGTTCTTC
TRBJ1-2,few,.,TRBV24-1,CATSDAPGFSGYTF,TGTGCCACCAGTGATGCACCAGGGTTCAGTGGCTACACCTTC
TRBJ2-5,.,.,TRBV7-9,CASSLDPGQETQYF,TGTGCCAGCAGCTTAGATCCTGGCCAAGAGACCCAGTACTTC
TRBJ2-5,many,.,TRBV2,CASSVMYQETQYF,TGTGCCAGCAGTGTGATGTACCAAGAGACCCAGTACTTC
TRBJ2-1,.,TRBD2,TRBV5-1,CASSPLAGGEYNEQFF,TGCGCCAGCAGCCCCCTAGCGGGAGGCGAATACAATGAGCAGTTCTTC
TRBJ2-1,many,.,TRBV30,CAWSSFPGEQFF,TGTGCCTGGAGTAGTTTTCCGGGTGAGCAGTTCTTC
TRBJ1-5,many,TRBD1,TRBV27,CASSLSDRVGQPQHF,TGTGCCAGCAGCCTCTCCGACAGGGTTGGTCAGCCCCAGCATTTT
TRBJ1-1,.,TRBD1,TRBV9,CASSPRGGQGASEAFF,TGTGCCAGCAGTCCGAGGGGGGGACAGGGGGCGTCTGAAGCTTTCTTT
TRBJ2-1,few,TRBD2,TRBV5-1,CASSLGGTSGINEQFF,TGCGCCAGCAGCTTGGGGGGGACTAGCGGGATTAATGAGCAGTTCTTC
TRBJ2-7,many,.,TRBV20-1,CSARKDFSSYEQYF,TGCAGTGCTAGGAAGGACTTTAGCTCCTACGAGCAGTACTTC
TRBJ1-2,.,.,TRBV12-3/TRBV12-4,CASSFSEIPNYGYTF,TGTGCCAGCAGTTTCTCAGAAATTCCTAACTATGGCTACACCTTC
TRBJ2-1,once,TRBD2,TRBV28,CASSRSLAGARNEQFF,TGTGCCAGCAGTCGGAGCCTAGCGGGAGCCCGCAATGAGCAGTTCTTC
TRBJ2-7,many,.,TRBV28,CASSLRQDRYEQYF,TGTGCCAGCAGTTTAAGACAGGATCGGTACGAGCAGTACTTC
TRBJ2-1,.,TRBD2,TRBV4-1,CASSNLAVAGDGEQFF,TGCGCCAGCAGCAATCTCGCGGTAGCGGGAGATGGTGAGCAGTTCTTC
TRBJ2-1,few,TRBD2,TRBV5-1,CASSLPLSSGNNEQFF,TGCGCCAGCAGCTTACCTTTGTCTAGCGGTAACAATGAGCAGTTCTTC
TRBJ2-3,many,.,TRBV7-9,CASSERQSRTDTQYF,TGTGCCAGCAGCGAGAGACAGTCTCGCACAGATACGCAGTATTTT
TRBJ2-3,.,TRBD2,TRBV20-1,CSAKRLAGPDTQYF,TGCAGTGCTAAAAGACTAGCGGGACCAGATACGCAGTATTTT
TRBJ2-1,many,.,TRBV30,CAQSGADNEQFF,TGTGCTCAGAGTGGCGCCGACAATGAGCAGTTCTTC
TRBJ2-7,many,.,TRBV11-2,CASSIGLPGGYEQYF,TGTGCCAGCAGCATCGGACTACCCGGAGGGTACGAGCAGTACTTC